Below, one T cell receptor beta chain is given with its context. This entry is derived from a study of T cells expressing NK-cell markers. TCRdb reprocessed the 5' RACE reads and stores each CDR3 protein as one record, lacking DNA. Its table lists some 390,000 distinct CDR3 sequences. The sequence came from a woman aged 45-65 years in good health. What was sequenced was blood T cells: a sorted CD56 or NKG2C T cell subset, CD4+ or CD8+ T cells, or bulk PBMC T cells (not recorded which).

The CDR3 spells CASSRETIYNEQFF. This rearrangement joins TRBV5-1 to TRBJ2-1. The CDR3 is 14 residues long. Germline V gene lookup returns CDR1 SGHRS and CDR2 YFSETQ.